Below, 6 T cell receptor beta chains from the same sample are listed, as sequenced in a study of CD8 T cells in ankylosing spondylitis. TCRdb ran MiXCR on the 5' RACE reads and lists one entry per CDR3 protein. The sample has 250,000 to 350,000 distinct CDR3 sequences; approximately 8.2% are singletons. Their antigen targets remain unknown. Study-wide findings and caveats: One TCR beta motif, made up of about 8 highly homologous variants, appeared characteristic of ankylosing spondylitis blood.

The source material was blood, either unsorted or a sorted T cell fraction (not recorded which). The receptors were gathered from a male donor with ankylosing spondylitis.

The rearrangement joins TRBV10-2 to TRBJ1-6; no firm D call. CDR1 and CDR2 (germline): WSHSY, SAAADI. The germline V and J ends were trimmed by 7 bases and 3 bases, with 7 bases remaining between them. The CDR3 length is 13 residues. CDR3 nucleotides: TGCGCCAGCACTGGGGACTATAATTCACCCCTCCACTTT. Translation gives CASTGDYNSPLHF.

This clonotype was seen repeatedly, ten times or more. CDR3 protein: CSVRLANTEAFF. CDR3 bases: TGCAGCGTAAGACTGGCGAACACTGAAGCTTTCTTT. The chain uses TRBV29-1 and TRBJ1-1; D ambiguous. Trimming shortened V by 6 bases and J by 1 base, and 9 bases separated the two germline ends. This CDR3 is 12 amino acids long. Germline CDR1 SQVTM, CDR2 ANQGSEA.

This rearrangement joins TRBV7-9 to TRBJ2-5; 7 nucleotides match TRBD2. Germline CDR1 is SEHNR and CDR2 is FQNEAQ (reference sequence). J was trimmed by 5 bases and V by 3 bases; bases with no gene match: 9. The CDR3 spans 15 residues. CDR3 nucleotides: TGTGCCAGCAGCTTGATTGGACACGGGAGGGAGACCCAGTACTTC. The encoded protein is CASSLIGHGRETQYF.

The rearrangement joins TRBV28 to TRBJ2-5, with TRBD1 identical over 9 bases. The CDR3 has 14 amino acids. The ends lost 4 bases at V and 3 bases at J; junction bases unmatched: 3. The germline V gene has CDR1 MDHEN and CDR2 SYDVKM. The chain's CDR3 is CASSSWDREETQYF. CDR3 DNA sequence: TGTGCCAGCAGTTCCTGGGACAGGGAAGAGACCCAGTACTTC.

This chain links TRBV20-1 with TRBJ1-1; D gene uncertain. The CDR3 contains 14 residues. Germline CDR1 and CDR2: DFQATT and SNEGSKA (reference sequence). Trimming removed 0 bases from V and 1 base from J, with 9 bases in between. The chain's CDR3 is CSARDLGENTEAFF. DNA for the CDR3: TGCAGTGCTAGAGATTTAGGCGAGAACACTGAAGCTTTCTTT.

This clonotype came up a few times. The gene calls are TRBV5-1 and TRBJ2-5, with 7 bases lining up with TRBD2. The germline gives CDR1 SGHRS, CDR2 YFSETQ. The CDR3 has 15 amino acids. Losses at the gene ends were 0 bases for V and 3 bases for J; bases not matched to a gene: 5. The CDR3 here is CASSLAAGVEETQYF. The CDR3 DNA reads TGCGCCAGCAGCTTGGCGGCGGGAGTAGAAGAGACCCAGTACTTC.